The present T cell receptor beta chain was sequenced within a study of cytomegalovirus exposure and HLA in healthy donors. Germline V lookup: CDR1 SNHLY, CDR2 FYNNEI. The V end lost 6 bases, the J end lost 2 bases, and 14 bases lay between the germline ends. The CDR3 spans 14 residues. The study ran its PCR with 60 Vbeta and 13 Jbeta primers. As originally analysed: About 88 million unique TCR beta chains, about 11 million of them shared, were counted by a later analysis. Only in-frame clones appear in the TCRdb table, and some are missing; sequencing was by immunoSEQ multiplex PCR. That table supplies the V and J calls and clone size; D and trimming were determined from the DNA. The table has around 210,000 clones, around four fifths seen once. With regard to this clone: Its antigen is undetermined.

Study results and limitations: Only CMV serostatus was available as immune exposure information. Sequencing artifact likely explains a cluster of highly shared sequence variants.

The origin of this receptor is a boy aged 5-17 years in good health and CMV-seronegative. The specimen was PBMCs. The rearrangement uses TRBV2 and TRBJ2-7; D perhaps matches TRBD1 (6 bases). This chain's CDR3 is CASRGAGFAYEQYF. In DNA, the CDR3 is TGTGCCAGCAGGGGGGCCGGGTTCGCCTACGAGCAGTACTTC.